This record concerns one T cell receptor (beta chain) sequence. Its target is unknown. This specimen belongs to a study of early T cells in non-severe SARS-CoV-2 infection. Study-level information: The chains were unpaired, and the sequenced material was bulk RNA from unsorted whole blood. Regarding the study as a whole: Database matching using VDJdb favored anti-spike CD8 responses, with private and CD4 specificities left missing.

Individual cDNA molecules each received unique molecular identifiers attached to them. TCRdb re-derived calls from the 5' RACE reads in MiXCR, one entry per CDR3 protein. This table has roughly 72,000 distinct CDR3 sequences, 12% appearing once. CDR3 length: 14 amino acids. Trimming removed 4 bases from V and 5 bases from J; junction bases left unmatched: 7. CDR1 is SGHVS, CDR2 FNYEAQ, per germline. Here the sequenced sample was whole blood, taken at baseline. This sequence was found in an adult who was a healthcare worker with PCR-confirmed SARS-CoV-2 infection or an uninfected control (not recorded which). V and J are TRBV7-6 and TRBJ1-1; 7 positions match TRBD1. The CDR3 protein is CASSSSRGFTEAFF. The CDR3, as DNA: TGTGCCAGCAGCTCGAGCAGGGGGTTTACTGAAGCTTTCTTT.